This record concerns one T cell receptor (beta chain) sequence. The germline CDR1 and CDR2 sequences are SGHRS and YFSETQ. The CDR3 covers 17 residues. J gave up 8 bases and V 2 bases, and 16 bases lay outside the gene matches. This sample was taken from a study of shared clonotypes between healthy human individuals. Original handling: ImmunoSEQ output lacked quality scores and full-length reads, limiting matched filtering. The protocol was immunoSEQ multiplex PCR, while the TCRdb copy is restricted to in-frame clones and leaves out a portion. D and trimming come from the DNA, and the V and J calls and clone size come from that table. The sample carries 520,000 or so clones, 70% to 80% recorded once. Caucasian adults living in Nashville, Tennessee, provided all samples.

The TCR originated in a woman between 40 and 55 years old in good health. Some clones in this sample may be carry-over from other donors' samples. V gene TRBV5-1 combines with J gene TRBJ1-2; 9 bases agree with TRBD1. The sample was PBMCs. CDR3 protein: CASSLSRPGQGIRGYTF. DNA for the CDR3: TGCGCCAGCAGCTTATCACGACCGGGACAGGGAATACGCGGCTACACCTTC.